This TCR beta chain was profiled in a study of neoadjuvant nivolumab and ipilimumab in lung cancer. At the level of the study: Patients got nivolumab 3 mg/kg on days 1, 15 and 29; combination added ipilimumab 1 mg/kg day 1. Study-wide findings and caveats: Only two of four nivolumab-treated tumors gained richness and clonality by surgery. TCR clonality did not significantly correlate with pathologic tumor regression.

CDR3 length equals 15 residues. V gave up 6 bases and J gave up 2 bases, with 16 bases separating them. Germline CDR1 reads SNHLY; CDR2 reads FYNNEI. TCRdb keeps only in-frame clones here, not all; method: immunoSEQ multiplex PCR. The sample holds about 8,000 clones; about 89% are singletons and the top ten take roughly 2.3%. Note on this clone: Its antigen is unidentified.

The sample consisted of tumor tissue, taken after neoadjuvant nivolumab, alone or with ipilimumab, at or shortly before surgery. This clonotype was sampled from an adult with non-small cell lung cancer. Some clones in this sample may be carry-over from other donors' samples. V usage is TRBV2 and J usage is TRBJ1-2, with TRBD1 as a possible D gene (5 bases). Written as DNA, the CDR3 is TGTGCCAGCAGAGCGTCCCCTGGGGCAAACTATGGCTACACCTTC. This sequence encodes CASRASPGANYGYTF.